The clone carrying this TCR beta chain occurred many times. What it binds is not known. Using constant-segment primers, 5'RACE produced TCR alpha and TCR beta cDNA libraries carrying sample barcodes and UMIs. TCRdb called the 5' RACE reads again in MiXCR, with one record for every CDR3 protein. There are approximately 350,000 distinct CDR3 sequences in the sample; about 15% occur only once, and around 22% lies in the top ten. The sample originates from a study of T-cell memory formation after mild COVID-19. General observations from the study: Clones shrinking from day 15 to 85 showed even CD4/CD8 mixes; later expanders tilted CD4+.

The length of the CDR3 is 15 residues. With V trimmed by 6 bases and J by 5 bases, 12 bases remained unmatched. CDR1 DFQATT and CDR2 SNEGSKA come from the germline V gene (reference sequence). This clonotype was sampled from a man between 18 and 29 years old who had mild COVID-19 (a few samples of this study predate the infection). Cell type and time point are not known. Sequenced: PBMCs or a T cell subset sorted from them (not recorded which). The chain uses TRBV20-1 and TRBJ1-5; 8 bases line up with TRBD1. The CDR3 bases are TGCAGTGCCGAGACCGCCGGGACAGGAGATCAGCCCCAGCATTTT. It translates to CSAETAGTGDQPQHF.